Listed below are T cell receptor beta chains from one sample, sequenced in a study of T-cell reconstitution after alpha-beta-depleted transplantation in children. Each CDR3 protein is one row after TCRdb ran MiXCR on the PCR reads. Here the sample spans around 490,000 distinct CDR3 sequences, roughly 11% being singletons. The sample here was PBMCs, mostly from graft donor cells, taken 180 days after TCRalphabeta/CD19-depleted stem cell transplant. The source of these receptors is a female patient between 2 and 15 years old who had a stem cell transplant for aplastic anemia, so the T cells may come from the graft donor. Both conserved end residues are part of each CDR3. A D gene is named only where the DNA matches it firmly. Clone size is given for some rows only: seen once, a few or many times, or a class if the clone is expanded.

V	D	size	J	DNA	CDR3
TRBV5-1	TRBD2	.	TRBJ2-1	TGCGCCAGCAGCTCTGGGACTAGCGGGAGTCGCGTCAATGAGCAGTTCTTC	CASSSGTSGSRVNEQFF
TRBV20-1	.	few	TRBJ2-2	TGCAGTGCTATACTGGTAAACACCGGGGAGCTGTTTTTT	CSAILVNTGELFF
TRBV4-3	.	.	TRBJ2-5	TGCGCCAGCAGCCAATCCCGGCTAGAGGTGACCCAGTACTTC	CASSQSRLEVTQYF
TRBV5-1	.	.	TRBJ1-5	TGCGCCAGCAGCTTGGACCCTGAGGTACAGCCCCAGCATTTT	CASSLDPEVQPQHF
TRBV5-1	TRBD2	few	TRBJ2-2	TGCGCCAGCATGGTGGGGGGGACCAACACCGGGGAGCTGTTTTTT	CASMVGGTNTGELFF
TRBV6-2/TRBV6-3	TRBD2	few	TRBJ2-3	TGTGCCAGCAGCCGGGAGGGACTAGGAGGAGATACGCAGTATTTT	CASSREGLGGDTQYF
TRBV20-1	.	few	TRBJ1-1	TGCAGTGCCCCGGGCCGGCAGGGGAACACTGAAGCTTTCTTT	CSAPGRQGNTEAFF
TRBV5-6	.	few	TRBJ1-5	TGTGCCAGCAGCTCCACGCGCAGCAATCAGCCCCAGCATTTT	CASSSTRSNQPQHF
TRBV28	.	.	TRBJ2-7	TGTGCCAGCAGTCAATGGACGCTGGAGGGCGAGCAGTACTTC	CASSQWTLEGEQYF
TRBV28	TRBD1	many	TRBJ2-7	TGTGCCAGCAGTTTATACGGACAGGGGAACTACGAGCAGTACTTC	CASSLYGQGNYEQYF
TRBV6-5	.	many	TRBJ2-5	TGTGCCAGCTCACACAAAGAGACCCAGTACTTC	CASSHKETQYF
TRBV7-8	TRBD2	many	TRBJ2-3	TGTGCCAGCAGGCATAGCGGGGGGGGAGATACGCAGTATTTT	CASRHSGGGDTQYF
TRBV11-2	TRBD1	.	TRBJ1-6	TGTGCCAGCAGCTTAGGAGGGGACAGGGGATCTATCTATAATTCACCCCTCCACTTT	CASSLGGDRGSIYNSPLHF
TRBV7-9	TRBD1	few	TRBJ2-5	TGTGCCACTGGGACAGGGGGATGGGAGACCCAGTACTTC	CATGTGGWETQYF